This is a list of T cell receptor beta chains from one sample in a study of blood T cell repertoires in COVID-19. TCRdb's copy holds only in-frame clones and misses some; the assay was immunoSEQ multiplex PCR. The sample comprises under 95,000 clones, around three quarters of which are singletons, and 5.7% rests with the top ten. The source material was peripheral blood. The receptors were sampled from a man in his fifties or sixties with active or convalescent COVID-19. Each CDR3 is given with its conserved first and last residue. D genes are given only for firm matches. Size values are once, few and many counts, or a class for expanded clones, and some rows have none.

j_call	v_call	clone_size	d_call	cdr3_aa	cdr3_nt
TRBJ2-4	TRBV6-5	NA	NA	CASSNMDGVRNIQYF	TGTGCCAGCAGTAATATGGACGGGGTACGGAACATTCAGTACTTC
TRBJ2-3	TRBV19	few	NA	CASKTGLVDTQYF	TGTGCCAGCAAAACTGGACTTGTGGATACGCAGTATTTT
TRBJ2-7	TRBV6-5	once	NA	CASSYSILAGPYEQYF	TGTGCCAGCAGTTACTCGATTTTGGCAGGCCCCTACGAGCAGTACTTC
TRBJ1-2	TRBV5-1	NA	NA	CASSLGATGDGYTF	TGCGCCAGCAGCTTGGGGGCTACAGGAGATGGCTACACCTTC
TRBJ1-6	TRBV11-2	NA	NA	CASSSTYRAGSPLHF	TGTGCCAGCAGCTCAACCTACAGGGCGGGTTCACCCCTCCACTTT
TRBJ2-2	TRBV12-5	NA	TRBD2	CASGLGAGANTGELFF	TGTGCTAGTGGTTTGGGGGCGGGGGCGAACACCGGGGAGCTGTTTTTT
TRBJ2-7	TRBV25-1	NA	TRBD2	CASSEGSRGVGLEQYF	TGTGCCAGCAGTGAAGGGTCACGGGGGGTGGGTCTCGAGCAGTACTTC
TRBJ2-3	TRBV11-3	NA	NA	CASSQGRSTDTQYF	TGTGCCAGCAGCCAGGGGCGAAGCACAGATACGCAGTATTTT
TRBJ1-5	TRBV4-1	NA	NA	CASSQYQGGANQPQHF	TGCGCCAGCAGCCAGTACCAGGGTGGCGCAAATCAGCCCCAGCATTTT
TRBJ1-1	TRBV30	NA	NA	CAWSVRFERRNTEAFF	TGTGCCTGGAGTGTACGATTTGAAAGGAGGAACACTGAAGCTTTCTTT
TRBJ1-1	TRBV5-4	many	NA	CASSLDLQGMWPAFF	TGTGCCAGCAGCTTGGATCTTCAGGGGATGTGGCCAGCTTTCTTT
TRBJ1-2	TRBV5-1	NA	NA	CASSLSGGVDGYTF	TGCGCCAGCAGCTTGAGCGGGGGCGTCGATGGCTACACCTTC
TRBJ1-2	TRBV21-1	NA	NA	CASRRGGRGYTF	TGTGCCAGCCGCCGAGGGGGAAGAGGCTACACCTTC
TRBJ2-3	TRBV10-3	NA	NA	CAISGLGASTDTQYF	TGTGCCATCAGTGGGCTGGGGGCTAGCACAGATACGCAGTATTTT
TRBJ1-3	TRBV24-1	NA	TRBD1	CATTPGGVGNTIYF	TGTGCCACCACGCCAGGGGGAGTGGGAAACACCATATATTTT
TRBJ1-5	TRBV3-1/TRBV3-2	NA	NA	CASSQDRTGNQPQHF	TGTGCCAGCAGCCAAGATCGTACGGGAAATCAGCCCCAGCATTTT
TRBJ1-1	TRBV29-1	NA	NA	CSVEEIGGRNTEAFF	TGCAGCGTTGAAGAAATTGGGGGCCGCAACACTGAGGCTTTCTTT
TRBJ2-1	TRBV5-1	NA	NA	CASLIAPGAYNEQFF	TGCGCCAGCCTCATCGCCCCCGGGGCCTACAATGAGCAGTTCTTC
TRBJ1-6	TRBV12-3/TRBV12-4	once	NA	CASSMLGGPLHF	TGTGCCAGCAGCATGTTGGGGGGACCCCTCCACTTT
TRBJ1-4	TRBV2	NA	TRBD1	CASRLTTGGNEKLFF	TGTGCCAGCCGCTTAACGACAGGGGGTAATGAAAAACTGTTTTTT
TRBJ2-5	TRBV7-2	few	TRBD2	CASTGGGGAWETQYF	TGTGCCAGCACTGGCGGCGGGGGGGCCTGGGAGACCCAGTACTTC
TRBJ2-3	TRBV4-1	NA	NA	CASSQDRRLEGTDTQYF	TGCGCCAGCAGCCAAGATAGGAGACTAGAGGGCACAGATACGCAGTATTTT
TRBJ2-5	TRBV5-1	NA	TRBD2	CASSFSVAGGQETQYF	TGCGCCAGCAGCTTTTCTGTAGCGGGGGGGCAAGAGACCCAGTACTTC
TRBJ1-2	TRBV27	NA	NA	CASSLRQDLNYGYTF	TGTGCCAGCAGTTTAAGACAGGATCTTAACTATGGCTACACCTTC
TRBJ1-5	TRBV28	NA	TRBD1	CASSSWTGGLDRPQHF	TGTGCCAGCAGTTCCTGGACAGGGGGATTGGACCGGCCCCAGCATTTT
TRBJ1-2	TRBV6-5	once	NA	CASMQGNYGYTF	TGTGCCAGCATGCAGGGTAACTATGGCTACACCTTC
TRBJ2-3	TRBV19	NA	TRBD2	CASSMAGGGTDTQYF	TGTGCCAGTAGTATGGCGGGGGGTGGCACAGATACGCAGTATTTT
TRBJ1-1	TRBV12-3/TRBV12-4	few	TRBD1	CASSLDRDEAFF	TGTGCCAGCAGTCTGGACAGGGATGAAGCTTTCTTT
TRBJ2-5	TRBV11-2	NA	TRBD1	CASSPTGAETQYF	TGTGCCAGCAGCCCGACAGGGGCAGAGACCCAGTACTTC
TRBJ2-2	TRBV6-1	NA	NA	CASSEGGSLRTGELFF	TGTGCCAGCAGTGAAGGGGGCTCACTTCGTACCGGGGAGCTGTTTTTT
TRBJ2-1	TRBV28	few	TRBD2	CASSSSGGARYNEQFF	TGTGCCAGCAGCTCTAGCGGGGGGGCGCGGTACAATGAGCAGTTCTTC
TRBJ2-7	TRBV3-1/TRBV3-2	once	NA	CASSQRVGGPHEQYF	TGTGCCAGCAGCCAACGGGTGGGGGGGCCCCACGAGCAGTACTTC
TRBJ1-3	TRBV13	once	NA	CASSLAGRTTSGNTIYF	TGTGCCAGCAGCTTAGCCGGACGGACTACCTCTGGAAACACCATATATTTT
TRBJ2-5	TRBV6-6	NA	TRBD2	CASSFSGGAGETQYF	TGTGCCAGCAGTTTTAGCGGGGGGGCTGGTGAGACCCAGTACTTC
TRBJ1-2	TRBV27	few	NA	CASSSLGGFSLGGYTF	TGTGCCAGCAGTTCCCTAGGGGGATTTAGTCTTGGCGGCTACACCTTC
TRBJ1-2	TRBV10-3	few	NA	CASWQGQFYGYTF	TGTGCCAGCTGGCAGGGTCAATTCTATGGCTACACCTTC
TRBJ1-5	TRBV19	few	NA	CASSLDSSGNQPQHF	TGTGCCAGTAGCCTGGATTCAAGCGGCAATCAGCCCCAGCATTTT
TRBJ1-1	TRBV27	NA	NA	CASSSRQNTEAFF	TGTGCCAGCAGCTCCCGACAGAACACTGAAGCTTTCTTT
TRBJ1-3	TRBV5-5	few	NA	CASSFLLSGTLISGNTIYF	TGTGCCAGCAGCTTTCTTCTGTCAGGGACACTTATCTCTGGAAACACCATATATTTT
TRBJ2-3	TRBV5-1	NA	TRBD2	CASSIGGVKDTQYF	TGCGCCAGCAGCATCGGGGGGGTCAAAGATACGCAGTATTTT
TRBJ1-2	TRBV19	NA	NA	CASSGPGWQGYGYTF	TGTGCCAGTAGTGGGCCCGGGTGGCAGGGGTATGGCTACACCTTC
TRBJ1-1	TRBV29-1	NA	TRBD1	CSVEDRGTDRAGTEAFF	TGCAGCGTTGAAGATCGGGGGACAGACCGGGCAGGAACTGAAGCTTTCTTT
TRBJ2-1	TRBV6-1	NA	TRBD2	CASSGTSLSSYNEQFF	TGTGCCAGCAGTGGGACTAGCCTTAGCTCCTACAATGAGCAGTTCTTC
TRBJ2-1	TRBV12-3/TRBV12-4	few	NA	CASSLMLENEQFF	TGTGCCAGCAGTTTAATGTTGGAGAATGAGCAGTTCTTC
TRBJ2-3	TRBV5-5	NA	TRBD2	CASGLAGPDTQYF	TGTGCCAGCGGGCTAGCGGGACCAGATACGCAGTATTTT
TRBJ2-1	TRBV5-4	NA	TRBD1	CASSYRGGYNEQFF	TGTGCCAGCAGCTACAGGGGCGGCTACAATGAGCAGTTCTTC
TRBJ2-7	TRBV21-1	few	NA	CASSKLGGAYEQYF	TGTGCCAGCAGCAAATTGGGGGGGGCATACGAGCAGTACTTC
TRBJ2-4	TRBV5-6	NA	NA	CASSLRGDIQYF	TGTGCCAGCAGCTTACGGGGAGACATTCAGTACTTC
TRBJ2-7	TRBV10-3	NA	TRBD2	CAISASGGNYEQYF	TGTGCCATCAGTGCCAGCGGGGGCAACTACGAGCAGTACTTC
TRBJ2-5	TRBV4-1	once	NA	CASSQVLGPREGETQYF	TGCGCCAGCAGCCAAGTCCTAGGCCCTCGCGAGGGTGAGACCCAGTACTTC
TRBJ1-2	TRBV6-5	NA	TRBD1	CASRGRDRETGYTF	TGTGCCAGCAGAGGCAGGGACAGGGAGACTGGCTACACCTTC
TRBJ2-1	TRBV2	NA	NA	CASSEGLARNEQFF	TGTGCCAGCAGTGAAGGTCTAGCGAGGAATGAGCAGTTCTTC